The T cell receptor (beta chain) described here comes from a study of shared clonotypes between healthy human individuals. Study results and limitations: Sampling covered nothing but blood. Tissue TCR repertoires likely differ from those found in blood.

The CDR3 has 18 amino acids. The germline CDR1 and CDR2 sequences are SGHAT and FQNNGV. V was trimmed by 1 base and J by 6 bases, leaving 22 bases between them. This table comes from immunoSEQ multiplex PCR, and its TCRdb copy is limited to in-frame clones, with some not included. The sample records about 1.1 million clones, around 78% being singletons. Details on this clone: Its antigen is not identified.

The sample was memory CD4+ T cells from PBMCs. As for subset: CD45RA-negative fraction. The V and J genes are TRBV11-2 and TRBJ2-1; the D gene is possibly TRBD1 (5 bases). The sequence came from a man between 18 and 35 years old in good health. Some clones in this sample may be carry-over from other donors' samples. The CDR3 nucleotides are TGTGCCAGCAGCTTAGTTGCCAGGGCGATGTATCGGTCCAATGAGCAGTTCTTC. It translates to CASSLVARAMYRSNEQFF.